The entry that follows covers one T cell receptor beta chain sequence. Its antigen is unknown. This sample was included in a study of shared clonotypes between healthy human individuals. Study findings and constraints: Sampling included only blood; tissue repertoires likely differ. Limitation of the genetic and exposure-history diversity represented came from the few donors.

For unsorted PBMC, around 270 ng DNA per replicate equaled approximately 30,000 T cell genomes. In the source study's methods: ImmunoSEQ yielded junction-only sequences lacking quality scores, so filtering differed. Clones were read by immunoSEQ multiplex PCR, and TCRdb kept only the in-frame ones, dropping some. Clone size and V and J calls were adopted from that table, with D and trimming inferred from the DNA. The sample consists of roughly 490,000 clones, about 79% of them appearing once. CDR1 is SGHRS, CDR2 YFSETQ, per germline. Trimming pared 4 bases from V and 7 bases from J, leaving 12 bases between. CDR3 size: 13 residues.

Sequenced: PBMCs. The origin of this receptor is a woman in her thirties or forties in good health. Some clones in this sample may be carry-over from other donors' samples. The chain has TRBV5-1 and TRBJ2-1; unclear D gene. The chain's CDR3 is CASSPIVGNEQFF. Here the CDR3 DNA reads TGCGCCAGCAGCCCAATAGTGGGGAATGAGCAGTTCTTC. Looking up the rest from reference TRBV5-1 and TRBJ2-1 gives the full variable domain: KAGVTQTPRYLIKTRGQQVTLSCSPISGHRSVSWYQQTPGQGLQFLFEYFSETQRNKGNFPGRFSGRQFSNSRSEMNVSTLELGDSALYLCASSPIVGNEQFFGPGTRLTVL.